At least ten counts were recorded for the clone carrying this TCR beta chain. The data were obtained in a study of identical twins. Trimming stripped 4 bases from V and 6 bases from J, with 16 bases between. From germline, CDR1 is SGHRS and CDR2 YFSETQ. The CDR3 has 15 amino acids. Addition of a universal primer site occurred through template switching, and cDNA carried unique molecular identifiers. Using its own MiXCR run on the 5' RACE reads, TCRdb lists one record per CDR3 protein. The sample includes about 280,000 distinct CDR3 sequences, approximately 8.5% seen only once; the top ten take around 2.1%. The same data also contributed to another study, on yellow fever vaccine responses in identical twins.

This TCR was sampled from a woman aged 18-35 years in good health. The sample was memory (CD45RO+) T cells sorted from blood. The chain has TRBV5-1 and TRBJ2-2, with D perhaps being TRBD1 or TRBD2 (7 bases each). This CDR3 is CASSPRGGSPGELFF. The CDR3, as DNA: TGCGCCAGCAGCCCCAGGGGGGGCTCCCCCGGGGAGCTGTTTTTT. Full variable domain (outside the CDR3, taken from reference TRBV5-1 and TRBJ2-2): KAGVTQTPRYLIKTRGQQVTLSCSPISGHRSVSWYQQTPGQGLQFLFEYFSETQRNKGNFPGRFSGRQFSNSRSEMNVSTLELGDSALYLCASSPRGGSPGELFFGEGSRLTVL.